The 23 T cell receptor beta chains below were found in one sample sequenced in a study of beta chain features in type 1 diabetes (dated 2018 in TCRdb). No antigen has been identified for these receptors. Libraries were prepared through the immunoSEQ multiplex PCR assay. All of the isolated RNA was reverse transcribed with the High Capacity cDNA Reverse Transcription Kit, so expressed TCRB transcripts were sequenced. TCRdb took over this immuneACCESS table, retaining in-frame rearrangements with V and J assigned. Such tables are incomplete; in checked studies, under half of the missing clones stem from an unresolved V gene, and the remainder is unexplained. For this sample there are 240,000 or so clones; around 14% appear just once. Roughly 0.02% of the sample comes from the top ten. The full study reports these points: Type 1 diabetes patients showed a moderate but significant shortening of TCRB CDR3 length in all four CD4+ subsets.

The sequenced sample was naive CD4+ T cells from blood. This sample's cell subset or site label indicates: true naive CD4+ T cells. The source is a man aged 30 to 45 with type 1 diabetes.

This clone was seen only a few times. This CDR3 is CASSRGQDRYEQYF. CDR3 in DNA: TGTGCCAGCAGCCGCGGACAGGATCGGTACGAGCAGTACTTC. The chain recombines TRBV6-5 with TRBJ2-7; 7 nucleotides agree with TRBD1. The length of the CDR3 is 14 residues. Germline V lookup: CDR1 MNHEY, CDR2 SVGAGI. Trimming removed 6 bases from V and 4 bases from J; junction bases left unmatched: 9.

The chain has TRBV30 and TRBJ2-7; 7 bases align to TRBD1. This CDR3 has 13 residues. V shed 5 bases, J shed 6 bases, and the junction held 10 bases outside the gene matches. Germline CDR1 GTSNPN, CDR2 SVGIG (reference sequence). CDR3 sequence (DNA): TGTGCCTGGGCTAGACAGGGTCAGAGCGAGCAGTACTTC. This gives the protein CAWARQGQSEQYF.

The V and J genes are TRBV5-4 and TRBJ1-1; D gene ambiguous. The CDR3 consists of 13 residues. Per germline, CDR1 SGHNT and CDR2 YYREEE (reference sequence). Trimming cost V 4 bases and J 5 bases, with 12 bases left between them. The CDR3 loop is CASSPPRSTEAFF. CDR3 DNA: TGTGCCAGCAGCCCTCCGCGGTCAACTGAAGCTTTCTTT. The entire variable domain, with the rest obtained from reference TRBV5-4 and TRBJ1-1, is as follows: ETGVTQSPTHLIKTRGQQVTLRCSSQSGHNTVSWYQQALGQGPQFIFQYYREEENGRGNFPPRFSGLQFPNYSSELNVNALELDDSALYLCASSPPRSTEAFFGQGTRLTVV.

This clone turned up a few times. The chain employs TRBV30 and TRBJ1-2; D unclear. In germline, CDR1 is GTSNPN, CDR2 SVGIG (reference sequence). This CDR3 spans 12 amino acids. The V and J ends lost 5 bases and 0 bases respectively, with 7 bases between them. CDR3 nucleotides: TGTGCCTGGGGAGTGGCTAACTATGGCTACACCTTC. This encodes CAWGVANYGYTF.

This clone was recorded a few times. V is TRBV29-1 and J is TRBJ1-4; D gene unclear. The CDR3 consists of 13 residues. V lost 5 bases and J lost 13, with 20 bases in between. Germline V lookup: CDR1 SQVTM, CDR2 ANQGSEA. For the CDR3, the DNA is TGCAGCGTTCTAAACCCCATCAAAAGTATACTGTTTTTT. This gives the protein CSVLNPIKSILFF.

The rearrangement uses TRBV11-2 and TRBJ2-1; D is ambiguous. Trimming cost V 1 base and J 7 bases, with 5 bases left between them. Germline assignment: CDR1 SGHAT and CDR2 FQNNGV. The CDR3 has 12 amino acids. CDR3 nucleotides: TGTGCCAGCAGCTTAGCAGGTAATGAGCAGTTCTTC. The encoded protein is CASSLAGNEQFF.

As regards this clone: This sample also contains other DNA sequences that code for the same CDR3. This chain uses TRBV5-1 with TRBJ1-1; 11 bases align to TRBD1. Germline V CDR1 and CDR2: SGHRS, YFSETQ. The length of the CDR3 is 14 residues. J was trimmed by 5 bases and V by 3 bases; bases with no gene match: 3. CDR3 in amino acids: CASSSGTGGTEAFF. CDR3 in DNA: TGCGCCAGCAGCTCAGGGACAGGGGGGACTGAAGCTTTCTTT.

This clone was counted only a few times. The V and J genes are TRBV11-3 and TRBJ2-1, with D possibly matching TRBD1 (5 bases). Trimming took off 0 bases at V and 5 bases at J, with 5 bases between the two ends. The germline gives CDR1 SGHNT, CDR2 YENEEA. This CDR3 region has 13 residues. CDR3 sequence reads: CASSLETDNEQFF. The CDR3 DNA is TGTGCCAGCAGCTTAGAGACAGACAATGAGCAGTTCTTC.

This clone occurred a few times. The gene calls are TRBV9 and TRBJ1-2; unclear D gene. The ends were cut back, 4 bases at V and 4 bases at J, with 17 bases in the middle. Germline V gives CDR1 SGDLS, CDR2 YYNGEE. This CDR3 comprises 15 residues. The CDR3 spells CASSSPLGDSYGYTF. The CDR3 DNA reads TGTGCCAGCAGCTCCCCCCTCGGGGATTCCTATGGCTACACCTTC.

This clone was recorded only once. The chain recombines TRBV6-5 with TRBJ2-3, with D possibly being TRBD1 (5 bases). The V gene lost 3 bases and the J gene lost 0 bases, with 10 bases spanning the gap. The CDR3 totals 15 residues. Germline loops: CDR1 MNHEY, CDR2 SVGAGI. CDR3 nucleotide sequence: TGTGCCAGCAGTTATGCTCAGGGAAGCACAGATACGCAGTATTTT. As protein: CASSYAQGSTDTQYF.

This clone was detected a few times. CDR3 sequence (DNA): TGTGCCAGCAGCCGCGCCGGGACAGGGAGAGGGGCTAACTATGGCTACACCTTC. Translating gives CASSRAGTGRGANYGYTF. The chain carries TRBV7-9 and TRBJ1-2; 9 positions match TRBD1. Germline assignment: CDR1 SEHNR and CDR2 FQNEAQ (reference sequence). CDR3 length: 18 residues. With 5 bases clipped from V and 0 bases from J, the junction kept 13 bases outside the gene matches.

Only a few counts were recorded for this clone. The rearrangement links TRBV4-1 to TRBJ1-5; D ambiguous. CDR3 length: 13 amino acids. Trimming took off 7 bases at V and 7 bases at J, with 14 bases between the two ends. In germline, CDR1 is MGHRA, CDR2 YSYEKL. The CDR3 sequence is CASTSEVNQPQHF. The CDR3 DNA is TGCGCCAGCACGAGTGAGGTTAACCAGCCCCAGCATTTT.

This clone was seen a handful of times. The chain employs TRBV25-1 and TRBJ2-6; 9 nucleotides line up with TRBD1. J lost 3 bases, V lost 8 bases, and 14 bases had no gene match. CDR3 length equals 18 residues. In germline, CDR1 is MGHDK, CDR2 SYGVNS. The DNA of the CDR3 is TGTGCCAGCGGGGGGTCCGACAGGGGGTTCAGTGGGGCCAACGTCCTGACTTTC. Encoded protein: CASGGSDRGFSGANVLTF. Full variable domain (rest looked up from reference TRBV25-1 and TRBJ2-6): EADIYQTPRYLVIGTGKKITLECSQTMGHDKMYWYQQDPGMELHLIHYSYGVNSTEKGDLSSESTVSRIRTEHFPLTLESARPSHTSQYLCASGGSDRGFSGANVLTFGAGSRLTVL.

The CDR3 DNA is TGTGCCAGCAGCGCCCTACCGAACACTGAAGCTTTCTTT. Translated: CASSALPNTEAFF. This chain joins TRBV14 and TRBJ1-1; D call uncertain. The CDR3 runs 13 residues. Between the trimmed V and J ends, which lost 5 bases and 1 base, there was a span of 8 bases. Germline assignment: CDR1 SGHDN and CDR2 FVKESK.

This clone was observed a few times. DNA for the CDR3: TGCGCCAGCAGCCAAGATGGTAGCGGGAGGGCCGGGGGGTACGAGCAGTACTTC. This sequence encodes CASSQDGSGRAGGYEQYF. This chain links TRBV4-1 with TRBJ2-7; 11 bases agree with TRBD2. V was pared by 0 bases and J by 4 bases, with 11 bases of the junction left unmatched. Germline V gene sequence: CDR1 MGHRA, CDR2 YSYEKL. This CDR3 has 18 residues.

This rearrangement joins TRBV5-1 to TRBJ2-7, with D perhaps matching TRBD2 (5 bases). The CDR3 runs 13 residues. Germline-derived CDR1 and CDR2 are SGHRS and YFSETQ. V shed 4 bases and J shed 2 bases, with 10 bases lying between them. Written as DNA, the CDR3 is TGCGCCAGCAGCCCCGCCGGGACCTACGAGCAGTACTTC. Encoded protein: CASSPAGTYEQYF.

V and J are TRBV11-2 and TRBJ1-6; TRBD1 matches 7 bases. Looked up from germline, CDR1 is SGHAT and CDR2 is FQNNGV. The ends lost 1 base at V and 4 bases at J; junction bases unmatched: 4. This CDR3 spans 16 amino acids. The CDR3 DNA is TGTGCCAGCAGCTTAGCAGGGACAGCTTATAATTCACCCCTCCACTTT. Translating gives CASSLAGTAYNSPLHF.

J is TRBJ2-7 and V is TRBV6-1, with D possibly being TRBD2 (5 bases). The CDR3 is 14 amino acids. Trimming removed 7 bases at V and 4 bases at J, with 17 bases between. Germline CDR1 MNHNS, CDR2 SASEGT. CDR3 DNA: TGTGCCAGCACCCGGGGAGACTCCTCGTACGAGCAGTACTTC. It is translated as CASTRGDSSYEQYF.

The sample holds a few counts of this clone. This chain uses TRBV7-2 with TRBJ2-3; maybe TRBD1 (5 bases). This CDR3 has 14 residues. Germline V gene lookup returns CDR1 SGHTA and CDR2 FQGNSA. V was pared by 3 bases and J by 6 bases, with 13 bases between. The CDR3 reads CASSFRDGRDTQYF. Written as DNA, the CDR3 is TGTGCCAGCAGCTTCAGGGATGGCCGGGATACGCAGTATTTT.

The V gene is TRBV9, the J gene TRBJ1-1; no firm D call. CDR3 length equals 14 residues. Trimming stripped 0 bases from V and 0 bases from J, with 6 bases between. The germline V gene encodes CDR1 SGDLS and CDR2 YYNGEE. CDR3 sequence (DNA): TGTGCCAGCAGCGTAGATAGCCTGAACACTGAAGCTTTCTTT. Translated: CASSVDSLNTEAFF.

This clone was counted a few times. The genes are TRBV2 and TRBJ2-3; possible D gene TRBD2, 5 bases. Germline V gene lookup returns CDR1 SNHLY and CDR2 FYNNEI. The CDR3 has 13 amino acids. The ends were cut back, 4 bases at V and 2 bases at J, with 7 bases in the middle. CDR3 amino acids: CASSGDYTDTQYF. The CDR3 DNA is TGTGCCAGCAGTGGAGACTACACAGATACGCAGTATTTT.

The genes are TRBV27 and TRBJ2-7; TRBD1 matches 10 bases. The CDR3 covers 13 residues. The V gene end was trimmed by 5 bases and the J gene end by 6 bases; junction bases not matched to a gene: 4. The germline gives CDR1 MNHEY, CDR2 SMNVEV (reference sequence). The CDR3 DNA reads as TGTGCCAGCAGTCAGGGACAGGGGACCGAGCAGTACTTC. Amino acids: CASSQGQGTEQYF.

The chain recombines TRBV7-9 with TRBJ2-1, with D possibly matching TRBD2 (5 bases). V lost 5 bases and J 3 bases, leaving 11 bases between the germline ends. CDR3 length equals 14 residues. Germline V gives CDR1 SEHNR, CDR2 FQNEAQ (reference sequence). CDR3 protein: CASSPHRDYNEQFF. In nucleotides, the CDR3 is TGTGCCAGCAGCCCGCACCGGGACTACAATGAGCAGTTCTTC.